Listed here are 5 T cell receptor beta chains from one sample, sequenced in a study of blood T cells in healthy people across ages. Next came a second PCR, run for about 7 to 12 cycles, which used a sample-barcoded 5' primer along with a J-beta primer mix. TCRdb called the 5' RACE reads again in MiXCR, with one record for every CDR3 protein. The sample consists of about 640,000 distinct CDR3 sequences, roughly 30% of them appearing once. Sequencing was carried out using blood. The receptors here all came from a woman of 80 years or more in good health.

This clonotype was recorded at least ten times. The J gene is TRBJ2-5, the V gene TRBV2; D gene unclear. This CDR3 has 11 amino acids. Germline V lookup: CDR1 SNHLY, CDR2 FYNNEI. The V end lost 6 bases, the J end lost 5 bases, and 7 bases lay between the germline ends. CDR3 in amino acids: CASSVGETQYF. CDR3 in DNA: TGTGCCAGCAGCGTAGGGGAGACCCAGTACTTC.

Ten or more counts support this clonotype. At one boundary the junction diverges from the germline segment, which might be a read error. V gene TRBV12-3 or TRBV12-4 combines with J gene TRBJ1-2; 7 bases map to TRBD1. This CDR3 comprises 14 residues. CDR3 sequence (DNA): TGCGCCAGCAGCTTGGACAGGTCTAACTATGGCTACACCTTC. Residues: CASSLDRSNYGYTF.

The genes are TRBV6-2 or TRBV6-3 and TRBJ2-1, with 7 bases matching TRBD2. The CDR3 consists of 15 residues. Germline V gene data show CDR1 as MNHEY and CDR2 as SVGEGT. Losses at the gene ends were 6 bases for V and 5 bases for J; bases not matched to a gene: 10. The CDR3 DNA reads as TGTGCCAGCAGACTCATGGGGGGGGGAAACAATGAGCAGTTCTTC. Translating it yields CASRLMGGGNNEQFF.

This clonotype was counted between two and nine times. V gene TRBV6-6 combines with J gene TRBJ1-1; 7 bases fit TRBD1. V was clipped by 8 bases and J by 9 bases; unmatched bases: 18. This CDR3 is 15 amino acids long. Germline V gene lookup returns CDR1 MNHNY and CDR2 SVGAGI (reference sequence). The CDR3 DNA follows: TGTGCCAGCCTCCCGGGTAGACAGGGTGACTCTCAAGCTTTCTTT. Translation gives CASLPGRQGDSQAFF.

In the case of this clonotype: The junction shows a germline mismatch at one end, possibly a read error. The chain carries TRBV28 and TRBJ1-5; possible D gene TRBD1, 5 bases. Germline assignment: CDR1 MDHEN and CDR2 SYDVKM. The CDR3 loop spans 12 amino acids. DNA of the CDR3: TGTGCCGGCAGTTGGGGGAGGCAGCCCCAGCATTTT. Translating gives CAGSWGRQPQHF. The full variable domain, in which reference TRBV28 and TRBJ1-5 provide the parts outside the CDR3, is DVKVTQSSRYLVKRTGEKVFLECVQDMDHENMFWYRQDPGLGLRLIYFSYDVKMKEKGDIPEGYSVSREKKERFSLILESASTNQTSMYLCAGSWGRQPQHFGDGTRLSIL.